Below, 19 T cell receptor beta chains from the same sample are listed, as sequenced in a study of T cells in Graves' hyperthyroidism and ophthalmopathy. Amplification targeted TCR beta CDR3 regions from RNA transcripts. The TCR CDR3 was amplified in a first-round RT-PCR using the HTBI primer set. Each CDR3 protein gets one entry after TCRdb re-called the multiplex PCR reads with MiXCR. The data hold roughly 500,000 distinct CDR3 sequences, with approximately 22% observed a single time. The specimen was blood. The receptors were sampled from a woman in her 70s with Graves' ophthalmopathy.

V and J are TRBV9 and TRBJ2-1; tentatively, D is TRBD1 (6 bases). The CDR3 covers 13 residues. Trimming pared 10 bases from V and 7 bases from J, leaving 18 bases between. Germline CDR1 SGDLS, CDR2 YYNGEE. CDR3 sequence reads: CAWRDRLPNEQFF. CDR3 coding DNA: TGTGCCTGGAGAGACAGGTTACCAAATGAGCAGTTCTTC. Combining the CDR3 with reference TRBV9 and TRBJ2-1 gives the whole variable domain DSGVTQTPKHLITATGQRVTLRCSPRSGDLSVYWYQQSLDQGLQFLIQYYNGEERAKGNILERFSAQQFPDLHSELNLSSLELGDSALYFCAWRDRLPNEQFFGPGTRLTVL.

The chain combines TRBV12-3 or TRBV12-4 with TRBJ2-1; D remains unclear. V shed 8 bases and J shed 5 bases, with 13 bases lying between them. The CDR3 is 13 residues long. The CDR3 DNA reads TGTGCCAGCGGGTGGAGCACCCACAATGAGCAGTTCTTC. Encoded protein: CASGWSTHNEQFF.

Worth noting for this clonotype: This may be a read error, as it is one base from a much larger clone. V and J are TRBV11-2 and TRBJ2-3; D gene uncertain. V was pared by 3 bases and J by 2 bases, with 18 bases between. The CDR3 runs 17 residues. Germline lookup yields CDR1 SGHAT and CDR2 FQNNGV. The CDR3 here is CASSFPAGRWVTDTQYF. The CDR3 DNA follows: TGTGCCAGCAGCTTCCCGGCCGGTCGGTGGGTCACAGATACGCAGTATTTT.

This clonotype has only a few counts. This rearrangement joins TRBV20-1 to TRBJ1-1; D uncertain. Germline V gives CDR1 DFQATT, CDR2 SNEGSKA (reference sequence). Trimming took off 2 bases at V and 1 base at J, with 5 bases between the two ends. The length of the CDR3 is 12 residues. The CDR3: CSARPGNTEAFF. CDR3 in DNA: TGCAGTGCTAGACCCGGGAACACTGAAGCTTTCTTT.

The J gene is TRBJ2-6, the V gene TRBV2; no reliable D call. In germline, CDR1 is SNHLY, CDR2 FYNNEI. The V gene lost 6 bases and the J gene lost 2 bases, with 2 bases spanning the gap. This CDR3 region has 12 residues. The CDR3 DNA reads TGTGCCAGCAGCACTGGGGCCAACGTCCTGACTTTC. Its translation is CASSTGANVLTF.

The chain links TRBV12-3 or TRBV12-4 to TRBJ1-4, with 7 bases that match TRBD1. With 3 bases clipped from V and 8 bases from J, the junction kept 15 bases outside the gene matches. CDR3 size: 17 residues. The CDR3 DNA reads as TGTGCCAGCAGTTTCAATCCTACAGTAGGGGGCAACGAAAAACTGTTTTTT. This sequence encodes CASSFNPTVGGNEKLFF.

Ten or more counts support this clonotype. V usage is TRBV12-3 or TRBV12-4 and J usage is TRBJ1-1; D unresolved. The CDR3 runs 14 residues. V lost 3 bases, J lost 1 base, and 9 bases lay in between. The CDR3 sequence: CASSLGSGNTEAFF. For the CDR3, the DNA is TGTGCCAGCAGTTTGGGCAGTGGGAACACTGAAGCTTTCTTT.

This clonotype turned up a few times. The chain joins TRBV20-1 to TRBJ2-7; D is uncertain. The ends were cut back, 0 bases at V and 3 bases at J, with 9 bases in the middle. Germline V gives CDR1 DFQATT, CDR2 SNEGSKA (reference sequence). The CDR3 loop spans 13 amino acids. The CDR3 bases are TGCAGTGCTAGAGATCAAGCAAGCTACGAGCAGTACTTC. The encoded protein is CSARDQASYEQYF.

CDR3 bases: TGCAGTGCTTTCACCGGGACAGATCTAGCCAAAAACATTCAGTACTTC. This gives the protein CSAFTGTDLAKNIQYF. The chain couples TRBV20-1 to TRBJ2-4; 7 nucleotides align to TRBD1. V shed 5 bases, J shed 0 bases, and the junction held 10 bases outside the gene matches. The CDR3 consists of 16 residues. Germline V gene data show CDR1 as DFQATT and CDR2 as SNEGSKA (reference sequence).

V usage is TRBV20-1 and J usage is TRBJ1-5, with no clear D. The CDR3 runs to 18 residues. Trimming cost V 3 bases and J 0 bases, with 21 bases left between them. Germline lookup yields CDR1 DFQATT and CDR2 SNEGSKA (reference sequence). The DNA of the CDR3 is TGCAGTGCTAGCTATTTCGGCTTCCGTCCTCTTAGCAATCAGCCCCAGCATTTT. It is translated as CSASYFGFRPLSNQPQHF.

The sample holds many counts of this clonotype. The chain combines TRBV7-2 with TRBJ2-3; TRBD1 or TRBD2 may be the D gene (6 bases each). V lost 2 bases to trimming and J lost 6 bases, with 15 bases between them. This CDR3 comprises 15 residues. The germline CDR1 and CDR2 sequences are SGHTA and FQGNSA. The CDR3 nucleotides read TGTGCCAGCAGCTTATCTGCTAAGGGGGGTGATACGCAGTATTTT. Its protein product is CASSLSAKGGDTQYF.

This sequence joins TRBV12-3 or TRBV12-4 and TRBJ2-5, with D perhaps TRBD1 (5 bases). V dropped 2 bases and J dropped 0 bases, with 16 bases sitting between them. This CDR3 is built from 17 residues. The CDR3, as DNA: TGTGCCAGCAGTTTAATTGGGGTGACAGAATACCAAGAGACCCAGTACTTC. Its translation is CASSLIGVTEYQETQYF.

As to this clonotype: One junction end disagrees with the germline gene, perhaps due to a read error. This chain links TRBV3-1 with TRBJ2-5; 9 bases align to TRBD2. CDR3 size: 18 residues. Germline V gives CDR1 LGHDT, CDR2 YNNKEL (reference sequence). CDR3 protein: CASSQGEIAGEDQETQYF. In DNA, the CDR3 is TGCGCCAGCAGCCAAGGAGAGATAGCGGGAGAAGACCAAGAGACCCAGTACTTC.

This clonotype was seen only once. The junction does not match germline at one end; this may be a read error. The V and J genes are TRBV7-9 and TRBJ2-1; 8 positions match TRBD1. The CDR3 consists of 13 residues. CDR1 SEHNR and CDR2 FQNEAQ come from the germline V gene (reference sequence). The chain's CDR3 is CASPGTGFHEQFF. CDR3 nucleotides: TGCGCCAGCCCCGGGACAGGCTTCCATGAGCAGTTCTTC.

CDR3 DNA sequence: TGTGCCAGCAGCCAAGAACTAGTGCCCACAGATACGCAGTATTTT. This codes for CASSQELVPTDTQYF. The chain links TRBV4-2 to TRBJ2-3; weak D call: TRBD2 (5 bases). The CDR3 has 15 residues. Germline assignment: CDR1 LGHNA and CDR2 YNFKEQ. Trimming cost V 0 bases and J 2 bases, with 9 bases left between them.

In this sample, this clonotype turned up a few times. The rearrangement links TRBV7-3 to TRBJ2-3; TRBD1 matches at 8 bases. After removal of 5 bases from V and 3 bases from J, the junction contained 7 bases not matched to a gene. The CDR3 runs 15 residues. Germline values: CDR1 SGHTA, CDR2 FQGTGA. The CDR3 region has the DNA TGTGCCAGCAGCCACGGACAGGGTAGGACAGATACGCAGTATTTT. It codes for CASSHGQGRTDTQYF.

A few counts support this clonotype. The V call is TRBV6-2 or TRBV6-3, the J call TRBJ2-5; D possibly corresponds to TRBD2 (5 bases). Germline values: CDR1 MNHEY, CDR2 SVGEGT. There are 12 residues in the CDR3. Between the trimmed V and J ends, which lost 7 bases and 5 bases, there was a span of 11 bases. CDR3 DNA sequence: TGTGCCAGCACTGGGAGTTTGGAGACCCAGTACTTC. Its translation: CASTGSLETQYF.

This chain connects TRBV20-1 to TRBJ2-3; 12 bases fit TRBD2. Germline CDR1 reads DFQATT; CDR2 reads SNEGSKA (reference sequence). The CDR3 runs to 14 residues. The ends lost 2 bases at V and 8 bases at J; junction bases unmatched: 5. This CDR3 is CSARLAGGRGTQYF. The CDR3 DNA is TGCAGTGCTAGACTAGCGGGGGGGCGGGGTACGCAGTATTTT.

The chain combines TRBV25-1 with TRBJ2-1; 7 bases fit TRBD2. The CDR3 runs to 14 residues. Germline loops: CDR1 MGHDK, CDR2 SYGVNS. Germline trimming cut 5 bases from V and 5 bases from J; bases unmatched to any gene: 6. Here the CDR3 reads CASSLAGEHNEQFF. DNA of the CDR3: TGTGCCAGCAGTCTGGCGGGAGAACACAATGAGCAGTTCTTC.